This TCR beta chain was obtained from a study of blood T cell repertoires in COVID-19. Looking at the study overall: Sites across the United States, Italy and Spain contributed samples from acute and convalescent COVID-19. T cells, B-cell-depleted T cells, or PBMCs provided the cDNA or gDNA that served as material.

Authors' data handling: Estimated nucleated cell counts came from reference gene primer amplification. Using immunoSEQ multiplex PCR, the repertoire was profiled, and TCRdb retains in-frame clones only, with some absent. V and J calls and clone size come straight from that table; D and trimming were deduced from the DNA. The sample carries some 240,000 clones, 82% recorded once. Germline V gene sequence: CDR1 MDHEN, CDR2 SYDVKM. The CDR3 sequence is 12 residues long. Unmatched junction bases numbered 4, after V lost 9 bases and J lost 5 bases. Recruited during active infection, patients (from Seattle) were subsequently followed longitudinally.

This rearrangement joins TRBV28 to TRBJ1-2; 9 bases match TRBD1. Sequencing was performed on peripheral blood. The receptor was isolated from a woman in her sixties or seventies with COVID-19, enrolled during active disease. In DNA, the CDR3 is TGTGCCAGTAGGACAGGGGATTATGGCTACACCTTC. It codes for CASRTGDYGYTF.